The clone carrying this T cell receptor beta chain was found a few times. Its matching antigen is unknown. This sample was taken from a study of long-term antiretroviral therapy in people with HIV. This CDR3 region has 15 residues. Per the germline V gene, CDR1 is SNHLY and CDR2 is FYNNEI. V was clipped by 2 bases and J by 7 bases; unmatched bases: 7. The cryopreserved samples used held 1-10 million PBMC prior to extraction of DNA. With survey level as its setting, the immunoSEQ assay was v3.0. A target of roughly 40,000-50,000 T-cell genomes per sample was set for sequencing. Profiling relied on immunoSEQ multiplex PCR, and the TCRdb table lists in-frame clones only, not all of them. The data contain fewer than 25,000 clones, about three quarters of them singletons. Findings of the study overall: An increase in diversity followed ART, yet levels stayed below transplant donor controls. Pre-ART clonal expansions dominated every time point's repertoire.

The clonotype comes from a woman younger than 45 with HIV. The material was unsorted PBMCs, obtained 2.9 years after starting antiretroviral therapy. The V call is TRBV2, the J call TRBJ1-4; TRBD1 matches 7 bases. The CDR3 reads CASSEWAAGGEKLFF. CDR3 nucleotide sequence: TGTGCCAGCAGTGAATGGGCAGCAGGGGGTGAAAAACTGTTTTTT.